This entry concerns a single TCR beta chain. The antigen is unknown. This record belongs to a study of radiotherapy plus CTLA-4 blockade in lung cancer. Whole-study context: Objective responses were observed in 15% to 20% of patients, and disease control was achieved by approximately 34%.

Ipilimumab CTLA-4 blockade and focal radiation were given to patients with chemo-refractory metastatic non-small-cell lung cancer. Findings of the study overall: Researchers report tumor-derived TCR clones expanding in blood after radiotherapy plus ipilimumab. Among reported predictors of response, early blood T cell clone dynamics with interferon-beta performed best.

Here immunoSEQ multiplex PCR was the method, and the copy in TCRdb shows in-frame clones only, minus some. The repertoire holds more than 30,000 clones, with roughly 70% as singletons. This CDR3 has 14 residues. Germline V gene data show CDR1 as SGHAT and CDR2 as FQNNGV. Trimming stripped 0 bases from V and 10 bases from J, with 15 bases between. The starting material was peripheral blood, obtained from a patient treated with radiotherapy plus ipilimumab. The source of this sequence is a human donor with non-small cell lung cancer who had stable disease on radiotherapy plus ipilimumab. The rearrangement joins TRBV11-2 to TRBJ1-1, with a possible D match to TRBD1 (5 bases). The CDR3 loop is CASSLDWSAGRAFF. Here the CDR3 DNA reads TGTGCCAGCAGCTTAGATTGGTCCGCAGGGAGAGCTTTCTTT.